This paragraph covers one TCR beta chain sequence. The entry originates in a study of technical replicates of blood from a few donors. Libraries were prepared by immunoSEQ multiplex PCR; TCRdb keeps only in-frame clonotypes and omits some of them. The sample lists tens of thousands of clones; roughly 90% were seen once. Germline V gene lookup returns CDR1 MGHRA and CDR2 YSYEKL. CDR3 length equals 12 residues. Trimming cost V 8 bases and J 8 bases; bases outside gene matches: 2. The clonotype comes from a human donor in good health. Some clones in this sample may be carry-over from other donors' samples. Specimen: PBMCs. The rearrangement joins TRBV4-1 to TRBJ2-1, with 11 bases that match TRBD1. The CDR3 bases are TGCGCCAGCGGACAGGGGGCTGATGAGCAGTTCTTC. Amino acids: CASGQGADEQFF.